This T cell receptor (beta chain) was obtained from a study of T cell responses to AZD1222 COVID-19 vaccine. Some clones are missing from TCRdb's copy, which holds only in-frame ones; the method was immunoSEQ multiplex PCR. The data contain 57,000 or so clones, approximately 85% of them singletons. V was shortened by 2 bases and J by 2 bases, with 9 bases between the two germline ends. The CDR3 is 14 residues long. Germline values: CDR1 SGHDN, CDR2 FVKESK. General study points: Nearly half of spike-specific TCRs reportedly target unmutated variant regions. Spike as a whole was targeted by vaccine-associated CD4 TCRs, dominant at 160-218 and 743-854. Only a handful of AZD1222 recipients tested seropositive at baseline. Mostly white British, mostly female donors; authors suggested clonal diversity may be underestimated.

Of note for this clone: Its antigen is undetermined.

The clonotype comes from an adult in good health. Specimen: peripheral blood, collected on day 0 of MenACWY control vaccination. The chain couples TRBV14 to TRBJ2-5, with a possible D match to TRBD1 (5 bases). CDR3 nucleotides: TGTGCCAGCAGCCAAATAACAGGACAAGAGACCCAGTACTTC. Amino acid sequence: CASSQITGQETQYF.